The clone carrying this TCR beta chain was counted a few times. Its antigen is as yet unknown. Using a J-beta primer mix together with a sample-barcoded 5' primer, a second PCR was run for roughly 7 to 12 cycles. From the 5' RACE reads, TCRdb called clonotypes with MiXCR, one entry per CDR3 protein. Here the sample spans approximately 770,000 distinct CDR3 sequences, 58% being singletons. The source of the sample is a study of blood T cells in healthy people across ages. Broader study findings: Calculation of diversity from one million T cells yielded estimates considered to be underestimates.

Healthy Russian Caucasian donors spanned ages about 6 to 100 years. The origin of this receptor is a man aged 25-45 years in good health. Sequencing was done on a sample of blood.

This chain's CDR3 is CASSESQAVQETQYF. The CDR3 DNA follows: TGCGCCAGCAGCGAAAGCCAAGCGGTACAAGAGACCCAGTACTTC. The chain uses TRBV10-2 and TRBJ2-5, with a weak D call TRBD2 (5 bases). The germline gives CDR1 WSHSY, CDR2 SAAADI. Between the trimmed V and J ends, which lost 6 bases and 2 bases, there was a span of 16 bases. CDR3 length equals 15 residues.